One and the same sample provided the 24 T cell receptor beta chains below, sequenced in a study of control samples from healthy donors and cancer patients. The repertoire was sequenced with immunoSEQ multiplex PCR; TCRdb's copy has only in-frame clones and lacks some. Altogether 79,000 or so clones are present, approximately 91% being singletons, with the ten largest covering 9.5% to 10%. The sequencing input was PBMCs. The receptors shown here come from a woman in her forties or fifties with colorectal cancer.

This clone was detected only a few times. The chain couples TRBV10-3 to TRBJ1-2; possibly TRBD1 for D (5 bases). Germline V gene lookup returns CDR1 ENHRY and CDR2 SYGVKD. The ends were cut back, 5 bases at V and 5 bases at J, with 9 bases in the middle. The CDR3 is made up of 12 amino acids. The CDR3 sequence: CAISSGTYGYTF. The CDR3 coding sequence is TGTGCCATCAGTAGCGGGACTTATGGCTACACCTTC.

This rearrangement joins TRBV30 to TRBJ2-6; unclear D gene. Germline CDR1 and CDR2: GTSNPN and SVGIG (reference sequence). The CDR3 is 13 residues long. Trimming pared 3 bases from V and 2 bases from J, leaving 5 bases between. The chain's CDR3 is CAWRGTGANVLTF. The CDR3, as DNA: TGTGCCTGGAGAGGTACTGGGGCCAACGTCCTGACTTTC. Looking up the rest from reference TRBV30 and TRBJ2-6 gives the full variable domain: SQTIHQWPATLVQPVGSPLSLECTVEGTSNPNLYWYRQAAGRGLQLLFYSVGIGQISSEVPQNLSASRPQDRQFILSSKKLLLSDSGFYLCAWRGTGANVLTFGAGSRLTVL.

This CDR3 reads CATSRDRGLTAYNEQFF. The CDR3 DNA reads as TGTGCCACCAGCAGAGATCGGGGGCTTACCGCCTACAATGAGCAGTTCTTC. The chain recombines TRBV15 with TRBJ2-1; D possibly matches TRBD1 or TRBD2 (6 bases each). Trimming removed 0 bases at V and 2 bases at J, with 14 bases between. The germline CDR1 and CDR2 sequences are LNHNV and YYDKDF (reference sequence). The CDR3 has 17 amino acids.

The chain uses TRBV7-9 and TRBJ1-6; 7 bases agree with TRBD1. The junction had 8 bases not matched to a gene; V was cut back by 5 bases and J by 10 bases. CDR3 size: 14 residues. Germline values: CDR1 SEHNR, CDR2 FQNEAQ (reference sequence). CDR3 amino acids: CASSLTGEGSPLHF. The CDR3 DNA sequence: TGTGCCAGCAGCCTAACAGGGGAAGGATCACCCCTCCACTTT.

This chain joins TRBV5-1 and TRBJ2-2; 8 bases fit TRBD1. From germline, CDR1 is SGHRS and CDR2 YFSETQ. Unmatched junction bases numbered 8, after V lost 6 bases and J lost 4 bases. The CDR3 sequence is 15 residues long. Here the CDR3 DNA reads TGCGCCAGCAAGGACAGGGCGGTTGGCACCGGGGAGCTGTTTTTT. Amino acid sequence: CASKDRAVGTGELFF.

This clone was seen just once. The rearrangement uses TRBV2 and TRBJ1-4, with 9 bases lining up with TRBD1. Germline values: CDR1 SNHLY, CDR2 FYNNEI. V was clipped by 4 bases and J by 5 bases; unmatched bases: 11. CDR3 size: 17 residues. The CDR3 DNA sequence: TGTGCCAGCAGTGCCCCGGGGCGGGGGACAGGGAATGAAAAACTGTTTTTT. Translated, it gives CASSAPGRGTGNEKLFF.

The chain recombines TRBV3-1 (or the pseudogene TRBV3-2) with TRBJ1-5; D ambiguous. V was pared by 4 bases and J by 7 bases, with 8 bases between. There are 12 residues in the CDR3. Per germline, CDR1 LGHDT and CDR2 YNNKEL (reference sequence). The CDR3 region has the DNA TGTGCCAGCAGCCTCCGAGGCCAGCCCCAGCATTTT. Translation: CASSLRGQPQHF.

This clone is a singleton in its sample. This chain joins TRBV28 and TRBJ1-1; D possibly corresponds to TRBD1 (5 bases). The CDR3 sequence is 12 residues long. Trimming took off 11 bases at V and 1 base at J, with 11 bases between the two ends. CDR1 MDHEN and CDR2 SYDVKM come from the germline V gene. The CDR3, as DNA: TGTGCCGCCCGGGGACCGAACACTGAAGCTTTCTTT. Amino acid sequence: CAARGPNTEAFF.

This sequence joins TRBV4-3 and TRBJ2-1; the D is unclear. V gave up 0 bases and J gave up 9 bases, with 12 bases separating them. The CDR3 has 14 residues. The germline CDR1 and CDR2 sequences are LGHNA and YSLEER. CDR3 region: CASSQDVGRGEQFF. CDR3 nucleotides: TGCGCCAGCAGCCAAGATGTCGGGCGTGGTGAGCAGTTCTTC.

The chain's CDR3 is CASSLSGAGKKLFF. CDR3 DNA: TGTGCCAGCAGTTTAAGTGGGGCAGGGAAAAAACTGTTTTTT. V and J are TRBV28 and TRBJ1-4; TRBD1 might be the D (5 bases). CDR3 length: 14 amino acids. V shed 2 bases and J shed 9 bases, with 13 bases lying between them. Germline assignment: CDR1 MDHEN and CDR2 SYDVKM.

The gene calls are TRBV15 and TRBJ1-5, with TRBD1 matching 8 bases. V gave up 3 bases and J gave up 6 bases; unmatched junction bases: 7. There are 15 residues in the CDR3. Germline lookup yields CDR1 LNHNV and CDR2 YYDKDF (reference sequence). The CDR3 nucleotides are TGTGCCACCAGCAGGGCAGGGGGCGAAGGTCAGCCCCAGCATTTT. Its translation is CATSRAGGEGQPQHF.

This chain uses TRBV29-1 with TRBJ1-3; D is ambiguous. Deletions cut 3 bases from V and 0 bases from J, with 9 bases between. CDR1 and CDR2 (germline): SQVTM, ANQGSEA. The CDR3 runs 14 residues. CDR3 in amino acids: CSVEVQDSGNTIYF. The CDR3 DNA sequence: TGCAGCGTTGAGGTGCAGGACTCTGGAAACACCATATATTTT.

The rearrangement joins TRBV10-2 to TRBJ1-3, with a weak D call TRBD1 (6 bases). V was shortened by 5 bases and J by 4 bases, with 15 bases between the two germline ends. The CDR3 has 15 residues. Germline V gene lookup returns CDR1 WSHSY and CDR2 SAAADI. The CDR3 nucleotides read TGCGCCAGCAGTCCGGAGACAGGTTTCGGAAACACCATATATTTT. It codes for CASSPETGFGNTIYF.

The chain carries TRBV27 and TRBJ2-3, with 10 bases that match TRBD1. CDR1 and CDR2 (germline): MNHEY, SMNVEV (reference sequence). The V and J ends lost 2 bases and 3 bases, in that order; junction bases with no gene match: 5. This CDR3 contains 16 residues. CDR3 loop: CASSLIGTGVTDTQYF. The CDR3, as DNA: TGTGCCAGCAGTTTAATTGGGACAGGGGTTACAGATACGCAGTATTTT.

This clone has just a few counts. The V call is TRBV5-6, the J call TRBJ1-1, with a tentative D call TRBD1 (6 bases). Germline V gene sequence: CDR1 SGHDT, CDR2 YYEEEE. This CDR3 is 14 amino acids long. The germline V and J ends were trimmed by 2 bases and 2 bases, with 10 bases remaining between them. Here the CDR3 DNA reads TGTGCCAGCAGCTTTAGGACAGACAACACTGAAGCTTTCTTT. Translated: CASSFRTDNTEAFF.

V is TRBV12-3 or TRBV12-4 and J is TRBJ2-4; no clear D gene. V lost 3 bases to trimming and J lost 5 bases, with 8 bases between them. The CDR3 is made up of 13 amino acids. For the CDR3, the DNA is TGTGCCAGCAGTTTTGATGGCCAAAACATTCAGTACTTC. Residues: CASSFDGQNIQYF.

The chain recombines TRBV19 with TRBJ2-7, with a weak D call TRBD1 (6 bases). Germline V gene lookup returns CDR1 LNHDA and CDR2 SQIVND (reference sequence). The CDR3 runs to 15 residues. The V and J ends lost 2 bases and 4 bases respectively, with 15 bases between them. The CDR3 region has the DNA TGTGCCAGTAGTATATCATATTCCGACAGGTACGAGCAGTACGTC. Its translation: CASSISYSDRYEQYV.

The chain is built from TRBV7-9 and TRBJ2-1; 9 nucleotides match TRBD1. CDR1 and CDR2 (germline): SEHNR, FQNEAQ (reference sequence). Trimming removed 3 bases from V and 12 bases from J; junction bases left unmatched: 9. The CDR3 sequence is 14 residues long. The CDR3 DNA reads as TGTGCCAGCAGCTTCGGACAGGGGCCTTTTGGGCAGTTCTTC. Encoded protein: CASSFGQGPFGQFF.

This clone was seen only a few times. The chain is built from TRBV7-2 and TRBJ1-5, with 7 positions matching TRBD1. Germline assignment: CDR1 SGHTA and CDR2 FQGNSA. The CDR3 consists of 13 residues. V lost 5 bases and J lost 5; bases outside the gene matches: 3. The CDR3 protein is CASSLGQDQPQHF. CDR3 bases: TGTGCCAGCAGCCTCGGACAGGATCAGCCCCAGCATTTT.

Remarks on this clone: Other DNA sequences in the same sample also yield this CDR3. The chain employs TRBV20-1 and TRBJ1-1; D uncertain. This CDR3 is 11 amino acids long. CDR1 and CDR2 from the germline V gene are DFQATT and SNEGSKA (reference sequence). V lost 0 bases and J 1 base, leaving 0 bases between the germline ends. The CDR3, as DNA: TGCAGTGCTAGAGAGAACACTGAAGCTTTCTTT. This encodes CSARENTEAFF.

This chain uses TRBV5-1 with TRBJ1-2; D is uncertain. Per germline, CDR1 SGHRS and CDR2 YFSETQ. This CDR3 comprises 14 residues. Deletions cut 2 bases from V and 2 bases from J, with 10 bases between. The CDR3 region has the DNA TGCGCCAGCAGCTTCACAGATTCAAACTATGGCTACACCTTC. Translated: CASSFTDSNYGYTF. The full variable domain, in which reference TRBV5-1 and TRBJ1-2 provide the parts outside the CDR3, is KAGVTQTPRYLIKTRGQQVTLSCSPISGHRSVSWYQQTPGQGLQFLFEYFSETQRNKGNFPGRFSGRQFSNSRSEMNVSTLELGDSALYLCASSFTDSNYGYTFGSGTRLTVV.

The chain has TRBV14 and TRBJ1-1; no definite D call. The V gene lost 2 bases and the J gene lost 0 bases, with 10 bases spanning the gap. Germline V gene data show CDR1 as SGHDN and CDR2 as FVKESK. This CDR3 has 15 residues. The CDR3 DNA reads TGTGCCAGCAGCCAATTGGAAGGAATGAACACTGAAGCTTTCTTT. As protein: CASSQLEGMNTEAFF.

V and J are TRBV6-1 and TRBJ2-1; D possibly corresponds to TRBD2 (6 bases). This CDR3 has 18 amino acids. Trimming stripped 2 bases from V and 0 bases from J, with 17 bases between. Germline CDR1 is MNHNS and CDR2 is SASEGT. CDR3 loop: CASSEMLAGPSSYNEQFF. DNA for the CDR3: TGTGCCAGCAGTGAAATGTTGGCGGGGCCGAGCTCCTACAATGAGCAGTTCTTC.

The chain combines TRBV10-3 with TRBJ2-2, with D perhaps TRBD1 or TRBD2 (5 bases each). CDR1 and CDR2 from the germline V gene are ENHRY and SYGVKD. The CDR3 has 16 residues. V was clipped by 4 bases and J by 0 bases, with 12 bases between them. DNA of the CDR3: TGTGCCATCAGTGCCTCCGGGACGGCGAACACCGGGGAGCTGTTTTTT. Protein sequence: CAISASGTANTGELFF.